The 28 T cell receptor beta chains below were found in one sample sequenced in a study of cytomegalovirus exposure and HLA in healthy donors. PCR primers comprised 60 Vbeta and 13 Jbeta primers. Only in-frame clones appear in the TCRdb table, and some are missing; sequencing was by immunoSEQ multiplex PCR. Its clone listing holds approximately 110,000 clones. The sequencing input was PBMCs. These TCRs come from a man aged 35 to 55 in good health and CMV-seronegative.

V and J are TRBV5-1 and TRBJ2-4; the match to TRBD2 covers 7 bases. Looked up from germline, CDR1 is SGHRS and CDR2 is YFSETQ. Trimming removed 4 bases from V and 10 bases from J; junction bases left unmatched: 17. The CDR3 is 16 residues long. The CDR3 is CASSTGLGGEKRIQYF. As DNA, the CDR3 is TGCGCCAGCAGCACAGGACTAGGAGGGGAAAAACGGATTCAGTACTTC.

The chain combines TRBV30 with TRBJ2-7, with D possibly being TRBD2 (6 bases). The germline V and J ends were trimmed by 3 bases and 5 bases, with 11 bases remaining between them. Germline loops: CDR1 GTSNPN, CDR2 SVGIG (reference sequence). The CDR3 has 12 amino acids. DNA of the CDR3: TGTGCCTGGAGGGCGGGAAGCGACGAGCAGTACTTC. It specifies CAWRAGSDEQYF.

The gene calls are TRBV6-1 and TRBJ1-1; TRBD1 matches at 7 bases. CDR1 and CDR2 from the germline V gene are MNHNS and SASEGT. V shed 10 bases, J shed 8 bases, and the junction held 7 bases outside the gene matches. This CDR3 spans 11 amino acids. CDR3 loop: CAITGAREAFF. The CDR3 DNA reads TGTGCCATCACAGGGGCAAGAGAAGCTTTCTTT.

The chain has TRBV5-4 and TRBJ2-5; 7 bases line up with TRBD2. This CDR3 region has 14 residues. The ends lost 4 bases at V and 5 bases at J; junction bases unmatched: 8. Germline CDR1 is SGHNT and CDR2 is YYREEE (reference sequence). This CDR3 is CASSLEWREETQYF. CDR3 nucleotide sequence: TGTGCCAGCAGCCTTGAGTGGCGGGAGGAGACCCAGTACTTC. The full variable domain, its missing parts supplied by reference TRBV5-4 and TRBJ2-5, is ETGVTQSPTHLIKTRGQQVTLRCSSQSGHNTVSWYQQALGQGPQFIFQYYREEENGRGNFPPRFSGLQFPNYSSELNVNALELDDSALYLCASSLEWREETQYFGPGTRLLVL.

The V gene is TRBV2, the J gene TRBJ2-3; D might be TRBD2 (6 bases). The CDR3 totals 15 residues. Between the trimmed V and J ends, which lost 1 base and 0 bases, there was a span of 8 bases. Germline CDR1 is SNHLY and CDR2 is FYNNEI. This CDR3 is CASSEGAGSTDTQYF. The CDR3 DNA reads as TGTGCCAGCAGTGAAGGTGCGGGAAGCACAGATACGCAGTATTTT. Full variable domain (outside the CDR3, taken from reference TRBV2 and TRBJ2-3): EPEVTQTPSHQVTQMGQEVILRCVPISNHLYFYWYRQILGQKVEFLVSFYNNEISEKSEIFDDQFSVERPDGSNFTLKIRSTKLEDSAMYFCASSEGAGSTDTQYFGPGTRLTVL.

This chain uses TRBV7-6 with TRBJ2-1; a possible D gene is TRBD1 (5 bases). Trimming removed 0 bases at V and 4 bases at J, with 13 bases between. The CDR3 is made up of 16 amino acids. Germline values: CDR1 SGHVS, CDR2 FNYEAQ. The CDR3 loop reads CASSLAAGRAYNEQFF. CDR3 nucleotide sequence: TGTGCCAGCAGCTTAGCGGCCGGCAGGGCTTACAATGAGCAGTTCTTC.

The chain links TRBV11-2 to TRBJ1-1, with D perhaps TRBD1 (5 bases). The germline gives CDR1 SGHAT, CDR2 FQNNGV. The CDR3 covers 14 residues. V lost 5 bases and J lost 5, with 15 bases in between. The CDR3 loop is CASSPGGAKTEAFF. The CDR3 DNA reads TGTGCCAGCAGCCCAGGAGGGGCGAAAACTGAAGCTTTCTTT. The full variable domain, rest sourced from reference TRBV11-2 and TRBJ1-1, is EAGVAQSPRYKIIEKRQSVAFWCNPISGHATLYWYQQILGQGPKLLIQFQNNGVVDDSQLPKDRFSAERLKGVDSTLKIQPAKLEDSAVYLCASSPGGAKTEAFFGQGTRLTVV.

The rearrangement joins TRBV21-1 to TRBJ1-4. TRBV21-1 is noted as a pseudogene. This CDR3 has 16 amino acids. The CDR3 reads CASSKGGRGYREKLFF. CDR3 in DNA: TGTGCCAGCAGCAAGGGAGGGAGGGGCTATAGGGAAAAACTGTTTTTT.

The chain joins TRBV25-1 to TRBJ2-2; no clear D. The V end was cut by 5 bases, the J end by 1 base, with 11 bases between. Germline values: CDR1 MGHDK, CDR2 SYGVNS. The CDR3 loop spans 15 amino acids. CDR3 protein: CASSPRQRNTGELFF. The CDR3, as DNA: TGTGCCAGCAGTCCCCGCCAGCGGAACACCGGGGAGCTGTTTTTT.

V and J are TRBV28 and TRBJ1-5; maybe TRBD1 (6 bases). CDR1 and CDR2 (germline): MDHEN, SYDVKM. The CDR3 runs to 16 residues. V gave up 3 bases and J gave up 6 bases, with 18 bases separating them. The CDR3 sequence: CASSFLGQQQGQPQHF. The CDR3 DNA sequence: TGTGCCAGCAGTTTCCTCGGACAGCAACAGGGTCAGCCCCAGCATTTT.

The V and J genes are TRBV27 and TRBJ2-7; D call uncertain. This CDR3 is 13 amino acids long. The germline V gene encodes CDR1 MNHEY and CDR2 SMNVEV (reference sequence). V lost 4 bases to trimming and J lost 2 bases, with 9 bases between them. In DNA form, the CDR3 reads TGTGCCAGCAGTTATAGCTCCACCTACGAGCAGTACTTC. Amino acids: CASSYSSTYEQYF.

J is TRBJ1-1 and V is TRBV5-1; 8 bases fit TRBD1. The length of the CDR3 is 14 residues. Germline V gives CDR1 SGHRS, CDR2 YFSETQ. Germline trimming cut 4 bases from V and 8 bases from J; bases unmatched to any gene: 10. CDR3 loop: CASSPLDRAGEAFF. CDR3 bases: TGCGCCAGCAGCCCCCTGGACAGGGCGGGGGAAGCTTTCTTT.

Here the CDR3 DNA reads TGCGCCAGCAGAGACGCCGGGACAGGGTGGGGTACTAACTATGGCTACACCTTC. This translates into CASRDAGTGWGTNYGYTF. This rearrangement joins TRBV10-2 to TRBJ1-2; 9 bases are a match to TRBD1. The V segment lost 6 bases and the J segment 0 bases; nucleotides outside the gene matches: 14. Looked up from germline, CDR1 is WSHSY and CDR2 is SAAADI. The CDR3 totals 18 residues.

The chain combines TRBV6-6 with TRBJ2-5; 10 nucleotides match TRBD2. The J call may not be correct, given that the DNA end is closer to TRBJ2-7. The germline V gene encodes CDR1 MNHNY and CDR2 SVGAGI (reference sequence). This CDR3 comprises 14 residues. CDR3 protein: CASTPSGSFYEQYF. The CDR3 DNA sequence: TGTGCCAGCACCCCTAGCGGGAGTTTCTACGAGCAGTACTTC.

The chain employs TRBV11-2 and TRBJ2-2; D may be TRBD1 (6 bases). Trimming stripped 0 bases from V and 8 bases from J, with 16 bases between. Germline lookup yields CDR1 SGHAT and CDR2 FQNNGV. The CDR3 totals 16 residues. The CDR3 nucleotides are TGTGCCAGCAGCTTAGATTGGACAGACCTAAAAGGGGAGCTGTTTTTT. Protein product: CASSLDWTDLKGELFF.

V gene TRBV11-2 combines with J gene TRBJ2-2; 15 positions match TRBD2. The germline gives CDR1 SGHAT, CDR2 FQNNGV. V was pared by 6 bases and J by 2 bases, with 10 bases of the junction left unmatched. This CDR3 spans 19 amino acids. The CDR3 coding sequence is TGTGCCAGCAGTCCGGGACTAGCGGGAGGAGTTGAAAACACCGGGGAGCTGTTTTTT. Its translation is CASSPGLAGGVENTGELFF.

The J gene is TRBJ1-5, the V gene TRBV11-1; D call uncertain. The CDR3 loop spans 13 amino acids. V lost 5 bases and J lost 0, with 5 bases in between. In germline, CDR1 is SGHAT, CDR2 FQDESV (reference sequence). CDR3 nucleotide sequence: TGTGCCAGCAGCGCGAATAGCAATCAGCCCCAGCATTTT. Translated: CASSANSNQPQHF. Variable domain in full (rest from reference TRBV11-1 and TRBJ1-5): EAEVAQSPRYKITEKSQAVAFWCDPISGHATLYWYRQILGQGPELLVQFQDESVVDDSQLPKDRFSAERLKGVDSTLKIQPAELGDSAMYLCASSANSNQPQHFGDGTRLSIL.

About this clone itself: Other DNA sequences in this sample translate to the same CDR3. The chain links TRBV11-3 to TRBJ2-7; the match to TRBD1 covers 10 bases. V lost 4 bases to trimming and J lost 4 bases; unmatched junction nucleotides: 7. The germline gives CDR1 SGHNT, CDR2 YENEEA. The CDR3 extends over 15 amino acids. DNA for the CDR3: TGTGCCAGCAGCTATAGAAGGGACAGGGGTTACGAGCAGTACTTC. The encoded protein is CASSYRRDRGYEQYF.

CDR3 DNA: TGTGCCAGCAGCTACAGGACAGGGGGCGGCTACACCTTC. Translated, it gives CASSYRTGGGYTF. The chain carries TRBV11-2 and TRBJ1-2; 11 bases match TRBD1. The CDR3 has 13 residues. V lost 4 bases, J lost 8 bases, and 3 bases stayed unmatched. CDR1 and CDR2 from the germline V gene are SGHAT and FQNNGV. The complete variable domain, with remaining parts taken from reference TRBV11-2 and TRBJ1-2, reads EAGVAQSPRYKIIEKRQSVAFWCNPISGHATLYWYQQILGQGPKLLIQFQNNGVVDDSQLPKDRFSAERLKGVDSTLKIQPAKLEDSAVYLCASSYRTGGGYTFGSGTRLTVV.

J is TRBJ2-1 and V is TRBV5-4, with 16 bases that match TRBD2. From germline, CDR1 is SGHNT and CDR2 YYREEE (reference sequence). After removal of 4 bases from V and 6 bases from J, the junction contained 4 bases not matched to a gene. This CDR3 comprises 16 residues. CDR3 nucleotide sequence: TGTGCCAGCAGCGGGGGACTAGCGGGAGGGCGCAATGAGCAGTTCTTC. Its protein product is CASSGGLAGGRNEQFF.

J is TRBJ2-7 and V is TRBV6-1; 7 positions match TRBD2. The junction had 3 bases not matched to a gene; V was cut back by 1 base and J by 3 bases. The CDR3 extends over 14 amino acids. CDR1 is MNHNS, CDR2 SASEGT, per germline. CDR3 sequence reads: CASSEGLAHYEQYF. The DNA for the CDR3 is TGTGCCAGCAGTGAAGGACTAGCCCACTACGAGCAGTACTTC.

The chain uses TRBV5-1 and TRBJ1-1; D is possibly TRBD1 (6 bases). CDR1 SGHRS and CDR2 YFSETQ come from the germline V gene. Trimming stripped 4 bases from V and 1 base from J, with 11 bases between. This CDR3 contains 14 residues. CDR3 loop: CASSNGQPNTEAFF. DNA of the CDR3: TGCGCCAGCAGCAACGGACAGCCGAACACTGAAGCTTTCTTT.

The chain is built from TRBV11-3 and TRBJ2-5; D unclear. V dropped 2 bases and J dropped 4 bases, with 5 bases sitting between them. This CDR3 spans 12 amino acids. Germline V gene lookup returns CDR1 SGHNT and CDR2 YENEEA. This CDR3 reads CASSLIIETQYF. The CDR3 DNA is TGTGCCAGCAGCTTAATCATAGAGACCCAGTACTTC.

The genes are TRBV11-3 and TRBJ1-1; unclear D gene. CDR1 is SGHNT, CDR2 YENEEA, per germline. V was clipped by 1 base and J by 4 bases, with 7 bases between them. This CDR3 comprises 13 residues. CDR3 DNA sequence: TGTGCCAGCAGCTTAGGTCCGGGCACTGAAGCTTTCTTT. It is translated as CASSLGPGTEAFF. The entire variable domain, with the rest obtained from reference TRBV11-3 and TRBJ1-1, is as follows: EAGVVQSPRYKIIEKKQPVAFWCNPISGHNTLYWYLQNLGQGPELLIRYENEEAVDDSQLPKDRFSAERLKGVDSTLKIQPAELGDSAVYLCASSLGPGTEAFFGQGTRLTVV.

V gene TRBV7-9 combines with J gene TRBJ1-2; no definite D call. V was trimmed by 5 bases and J by 8 bases, leaving 9 bases between them. CDR1 and CDR2 from the germline V gene are SEHNR and FQNEAQ (reference sequence). This CDR3 is built from 11 residues. CDR3 bases: TGTGCCAGCAGCCAAATAGAGGGCTACACCTTC. It encodes CASSQIEGYTF.

CDR3: CASRGGYEQYF. The CDR3 region has the DNA TGTGCCAGCAGGGGCGGGTACGAGCAGTACTTC. The genes are TRBV27 and TRBJ2-5, with D possibly matching TRBD2 (5 bases). The DNA end is more similar to TRBJ2-7, so the J call may be wrong. This CDR3 is built from 11 residues. CDR1 is MNHEY, CDR2 SMNVEV, per germline (reference sequence).

The J gene is TRBJ1-1, the V gene TRBV29-1, with 8 positions matching TRBD1. This CDR3 comprises 12 residues. Unmatched junction bases numbered 3, after V lost 7 bases and J lost 2 bases. Germline V CDR1 and CDR2: SQVTM, ANQGSEA. As DNA, the CDR3 is TGCAGCGCGGGACAGGTAAACACTGAAGCTTTCTTT. It specifies CSAGQVNTEAFF.

The chain has TRBV6-1 and TRBJ2-1; D unresolved. Germline-derived CDR1 and CDR2 are MNHNS and SASEGT. The CDR3 length is 15 residues. V was shortened by 1 base and J by 2 bases, with 9 bases between the two germline ends. CDR3 nucleotide sequence: TGTGCCAGCAGTGAAGAATCACTGGCCTACAATGAGCAGTTCTTC. It specifies CASSEESLAYNEQFF.